Listed below are T cell receptor beta chains from one sample, sequenced in a study of vaccination and CD4 T cells after COVID-19. TCRdb analysed the PCR reads with MiXCR anew, one entry per CDR3 protein. The table records over 20,000 distinct CDR3 sequences, about 35% of them present only once. These TCRs are of unknown antigen specificity. This specimen was CD4+ T cells from blood, cultured in vitro, taken about 7 months after SARS-CoV-2 vaccination. These receptor sequences come from a human donor who had recovered from COVID-19. Both conserved end residues are part of each CDR3. The D gene is left open where the match is weak. Only part of the rows carry a size: once, few, many, or a class if the clone is expanded.

abundance,v_gene,d_gene,j_gene,CDR3nt,CDR3aa
.,TRBV7-9,.,TRBJ1-2,TGTGCCAGCAGCTTCATTCCACCTCAAATTACGCGGGAGGGCTACACCTTC,CASSFIPPQITREGYTF
.,TRBV20-1,.,TRBJ1-1,TGCAGTGCTAGAGAAAATACAGGGACCACTGAAGCTTTCTTT,CSARENTGTTEAFF
once,TRBV6-1,TRBD2,TRBJ2-3,TGTGCCAGCAGTGACCTAGCGGGAGGGCCAGATACGCAGTATTTT,CASSDLAGGPDTQYF
.,TRBV20-1,.,TRBJ2-7,TGCAGTGCTAGAGGACTAGTTAGCTACGAGCAGTACTTC,CSARGLVSYEQYF
.,TRBV19,.,TRBJ2-5,TGTGCCAGTAGTACCGGATTGGGGGGGACCCAGTACTTC,CASSTGLGGTQYF
.,TRBV6-4,.,TRBJ1-5,TGTGCCAGCAGGGGTTTGGGGGCATATAGCAATCAGCCCCAGCATTTT,CASRGLGAYSNQPQHF
few,TRBV7-6,TRBD2,TRBJ2-3,TGTGCCAGCAGCTTCCTCGGGGGGACGGGTACGCAGTATTTT,CASSFLGGTGTQYF
few,TRBV5-1,.,TRBJ2-1,TGCGCCAGCAGCTTGGGAGGCCACAATGAGCAGTTCTTC,CASSLGGHNEQFF
few,TRBV20-1,.,TRBJ2-5,TGCGGCTCGGAACGGGATTGGGAGACCCAGTACTTC,CGSERDWETQYF
.,TRBV19,.,TRBJ1-5,TGTGCCAGTAGTTTGGCCGGTAATCAGCCCCAGCATTTT,CASSLAGNQPQHF
.,TRBV20-1,.,TRBJ2-5,TGCAGTGCTATCATCCAGGGGGGAGAGACCCAGTACTTC,CSAIIQGGETQYF
.,TRBV19,.,TRBJ2-5,TGTGCCAGTAGAATGGGGGTCACAGAGACCCAGTACTTC,CASRMGVTETQYF
few,TRBV10-3,.,TRBJ2-5,TGTGCCATCAGTGCTGGGGAGACCTCGGCAGAGACCCAGTACTTC,CAISAGETSAETQYF
few,TRBV7-9,.,TRBJ2-5,TGTGCCAGCAGCTTAGTGGTAGACAGCGGTGGCGGGGAGACCCAGTACTTC,CASSLVVDSGGGETQYF
.,TRBV2,TRBD1,TRBJ2-7,TGTGCCAGCTGCCCGGCAGGGGGCTCCTACGAGCAGTACTTC,CASCPAGGSYEQYF
.,TRBV7-9,.,TRBJ2-3,TGTGCCAGCAGCTTAAGCCTCAGCACAGATACGCAGTATTTT,CASSLSLSTDTQYF
.,TRBV7-2,TRBD2,TRBJ2-1,TGTGCCAGCAGCTTAGTAGCGGGAGAGTTGGGTCAGGACAATGAGCAGTTCTTC,CASSLVAGELGQDNEQFF
.,TRBV9,.,TRBJ2-7,TGTGCCAGCAGCCCTGAATCCGGGACCCTCGGCCACGAGCAGTACTTC,CASSPESGTLGHEQYF
few,TRBV7-2,.,TRBJ2-5,TGTGCCAGCAACATCGTGTGGGCCCCACTGGAGACCCAGTACTTC,CASNIVWAPLETQYF
.,TRBV20-1,.,TRBJ2-2,TGCAGTGCTAGAGATTCGATTACGGGGCTGTTTTTT,CSARDSITGLFF
.,TRBV6-1,.,TRBJ2-7,TGTGCCAGCAGTACGGGACACTTCTACGAGCAGTACTTC,CASSTGHFYEQYF
.,TRBV7-2,.,TRBJ2-1,TGTGCCAGCGACTCAGTGGGATCCTACAATGAGCAGTTCTTC,CASDSVGSYNEQFF
.,TRBV29-1,.,TRBJ2-7,TGCAGCGTTGTGGGGACGCACTACGAGCAGTACTTC,CSVVGTHYEQYF
.,TRBV20-1,TRBD2,TRBJ2-1,TGCAGTGCTGCTGGGACTAGCGGGAGGAATGAGCAGTTCTTC,CSAAGTSGRNEQFF
.,TRBV20-1,.,TRBJ2-1,TGCAGTGCCCCCGACCTAGGAAATGAGCAGTTCTTC,CSAPDLGNEQFF
few,TRBV7-9,TRBD1,TRBJ1-1,TGTGCCAGCAGCTTACCGGACAGGGGGCAAGCTTTCTTT,CASSLPDRGQAFF
few,TRBV7-2,.,TRBJ2-7,TGTGCCAGCAGCTCGGCCTCTAGGTATCTCTACGAGCAGTACTTC,CASSSASRYLYEQYF
.,TRBV6-5,.,TRBJ1-2,TGTGCCAGCAGTTACTCGTTTAGGGATGGCTACACCTTC,CASSYSFRDGYTF
once,TRBV20-1,.,TRBJ1-3,TGCAGTGCTACGAATGTGGACTCTGGAAACACCATATATTTT,CSATNVDSGNTIYF
few,TRBV20-1,TRBD2,TRBJ2-7,TGCAGTGCTAGGTTTTCCGGGAGGGCCGAGCAGTACTTC,CSARFSGRAEQYF
few,TRBV10-3,TRBD1,TRBJ1-5,TGTGCCATCAGGGGGGACAGCAGCAATCAGCCCCAGCATTTT,CAIRGDSSNQPQHF
.,TRBV19,.,TRBJ2-5,TGTGCCAGTAGTATCCGGGACGGGGCAGTGACCCAGTACTTC,CASSIRDGAVTQYF
few,TRBV27,.,TRBJ2-3,TGTGCCAGCGGACCCACAGATACGCAGTATTTT,CASGPTDTQYF
.,TRBV7-6,.,TRBJ2-7,TGTGCCAGCAGCTTTGGGCACAGGGAAACCTACGAGCAGTACTTC,CASSFGHRETYEQYF
.,TRBV6-1,.,TRBJ1-2,TGTGCCAGCAGGATGACAACAGGCTTCTATGGCTACACCTTC,CASRMTTGFYGYTF
.,TRBV7-2,TRBD1,TRBJ2-3,TGTGCCAGCAGCGACACCGGGACAGGGTTTGGAGATACGCAGTATTTT,CASSDTGTGFGDTQYF
.,TRBV14,.,TRBJ2-7,TGTGCCAGCAGCCGGAGCGACGCCTTCTACGAGCAGTACTTC,CASSRSDAFYEQYF
.,TRBV7-6,.,TRBJ2-7,TGTGCCAGCAGCTTAGAGGAGCAGGCCTACGAGCAGTACTTC,CASSLEEQAYEQYF
medium-sized,TRBV7-2,.,TRBJ2-5,TGTGCCAGCAGCTTGGGCAACCAGGGGGGAGAGACCCAGTACTTC,CASSLGNQGGETQYF
.,TRBV7-9,.,TRBJ2-2,TGTGCCAGCAGCTTACTAGCGAACACCGGGGAGCTGTTTTTT,CASSLLANTGELFF
few,TRBV6-5,.,TRBJ2-7,TGTGCCAGCAGTTACTCGGTAGCTCGATCCTACGAGCAGTACTTC,CASSYSVARSYEQYF
.,TRBV21-1,.,TRBJ1-1,TGTGCCAGCAGCAAAACCCCTATCACCGTGAACACTGAAGCTTTCTTT,CASSKTPITVNTEAFF
.,TRBV20-1,.,TRBJ2-3,TGCAGTGCTAGACTAGCCCAGGGACTCACAGATACGCAGTATTTT,CSARLAQGLTDTQYF
.,TRBV4-3,.,TRBJ2-6,TGCGCCAGCAGCCCAGAAGCAGGGGCTGGGGCCAACGTCCTGACTTTC,CASSPEAGAGANVLTF
.,TRBV7-2,.,TRBJ2-1,TGTGCCAGCAGCTTAGCGTGGGGGCCTAATGAGCAGTTCTTC,CASSLAWGPNEQFF
.,TRBV18,.,TRBJ1-5,TGTGCCAGCTCACCAGGACACGGCGGCCAGCCCCAGCATTTT,CASSPGHGGQPQHF